This T cell receptor (beta chain) was documented in a study of cytomegalovirus exposure and HLA in healthy donors. Donors had nominal health at sampling but likely had unrecorded immune exposures. Study results and caveats: About 87% or about 30% of the time was how often most TCR beta V segments were productive, according to an earlier analysis.

Primers for the PCR totalled 60 Vbeta and 13 Jbeta. Sequenced by immunoSEQ multiplex PCR; TCRdb stores in-frame clones only, minus some. The sample records approximately 210,000 clones, around 87% being singletons. This clone has a single count. The antigen remains unidentified. Germline assignment: CDR1 ENHRY and CDR2 SYGVKD. There are 13 residues in the CDR3. V was clipped by 11 bases and J by 2 bases, with 15 bases between them. This receptor was identified in a man between 25 and 39 years old in good health and CMV-seronegative. Material for sequencing was PBMCs. This chain uses TRBV10-3 with TRBJ1-1, with a possible D match to TRBD1 (5 bases). CDR3 sequence reads: CASGGTLNTEAFF. CDR3 nucleotide sequence: TGTGCCTCCGGAGGGACCCTAAACACTGAAGCTTTCTTT.